The source of this T cell receptor (beta chain) is a study of blood T cell repertoires in COVID-19 (dated by TCRdb to 2018 to 2020). A note on the overall study: Samples covering the acute and convalescent phases of COVID-19 were provided by collaborators in the United States, Italy and Spain. The material from the prospective study consisted of cDNA or gDNA derived from T cells, B-cell-depleted T cells, or PBMCs. Subjects who had been exposed to COVID-19, were actively infected with it, or had recovered from it provided the deeply sampled blood TCRbeta repertoires that made up the dataset. The repertoires were released in a freely available public database meant as a resource for research on the immune response to SARS-CoV-2. The samples were drawn from two sources: the first 160 participants of the ongoing ImmuneRACE study, and fewer than 1,500 subjects contributed by 6 global collaborators. Sample metadata almost always included a de-identified subject ID, COVID-19 status, age in years and sex. Where available, HLA class I and class II types were obtained from metadata supplied by the sample provider rather than from assay-based typing.

As for this clone: Its antigen is unknown. No clone much larger than this one lies a single base away; base qualities are absent.

Each collaborating institution followed its own protocols to collect whole blood in K2EDTA tubes. For TCRbeta analysis, collaborator samples were shipped as frozen whole blood, as isolated PBMCs, or as DNA extracted from either sample type. TCRbeta CDR3 regions were amplified from genomic DNA by means of the immunoSEQ Assay, a bias-controlled multiplex PCR. Per the source publication's procedure: The number of nucleated cells in each sample was estimated by amplification of reference gene primers within the assay. To quantify the absolute abundance of each unique TCRbeta CDR3 rearrangement, sequence reads were collapsed and filtered. Productive Simpson clonality was computed per sample as the square root of Simpson's diversity index over productive rearrangements. The table was pulled from immuneACCESS by TCRdb, which kept in-frame rearrangements only. Such tables lose some clones; where checked, under half of the loss comes from unresolved V genes, and the rest has no known cause. V and J calls and clone size are those listed in that table; D and trimming were worked out from the DNA. Recorded for this sample are fewer than 500,000 clones; roughly four fifths of them occurred a single time. The top ten constitute 0.85% to 1.2% of the sample.

What the study reported, not specific to this receptor: The amount of clinical and demographic metadata varied by source and participant and was provided uncurated.

Sample: peripheral blood. The origin of this receptor is a human donor with acute or convalescent COVID-19. The donor label of this sample is uncertain.

At the DNA level, the sequence is TGTGCCAGCAGTGATTCCCGGGGTCAATCATGGCCCCAGCATTTT. Its coded protein is CASSDSRGQSWPQHF. The V gene is TRBV2 and the J gene is TRBJ1-5; no confident D gene assignment can be made. Looking up the germline V gene yields CDR1 SNHLY and CDR2 FYNNEI. From the cysteine up to the phenylalanine, the CDR3 has a length of 15 residues. Only the CDR3 region is kept as DNA, spanning 45 bases read in frame from base 1. V sheds 3 bases and J sheds 9 bases, leaving 18 bases between their ends.